The TCR beta chain under discussion was sequenced for a study of blood T cell repertoires in COVID-19. CDR3 length equals 15 residues. Germline CDR1 reads SEHNR; CDR2 reads FQNEAQ (reference sequence). V was cut by 7 bases and J by 7 bases, with 23 bases left in between. Using immunoSEQ multiplex PCR, the repertoire was profiled, and TCRdb retains in-frame clones only, with some absent. This sample has roughly 140,000 clones, with about 90% found just once. The genes are TRBV7-9 and TRBJ2-7; TRBD2 is a possible D gene (5 bases). The material sequenced was peripheral blood. This TCR was sampled from a human donor in a cohort sampled during active COVID-19. CDR3 sequence (DNA): TGTGCCAGCACCGACGAGAGGGCACGAGACCTGGAGCAGTACTTC. This gives the protein CASTDERARDLEQYF.